These 2 T cell receptor beta chains were all obtained from the same sample, sequenced in a study of post-analysis software for immune sequencing data. Their specific antigens are unknown. Unique molecular identifiers tagged the TCR beta cDNA libraries. TCRdb re-derived calls from the PCR reads in MiXCR, one entry per CDR3 protein. Seen here are 600,000 to 700,000 distinct CDR3 sequences, more than 50% observed once, and the top ten hold 11%. Study-level points and caveats: Patients used five TRBV segments, including TRBV5-6, TRBV5-1 and TRBV20-1, more often than controls.

Sequencing was carried out using blood. These receptors were collected from a girl aged 2-15 years with multiple sclerosis.

The V gene is TRBV5-1, the J gene TRBJ2-5; D possibly corresponds to TRBD1 (5 bases). V lost 6 bases and J lost 1, with 10 bases in between. CDR3 length equals 13 residues. Germline CDR1 reads SGHRS; CDR2 reads YFSETQ. The CDR3 bases are TGCGCCAGCAACTTAGACAGCCAAGAGACCCAGTACTTC. Translation gives CASNLDSQETQYF.

The DNA of the CDR3 is TGTGCCAGCAGTTTATTGCAGCCGTCGTACTATGGCTACACCTTC. This encodes CASSLLQPSYYGYTF. J is TRBJ1-2 and V is TRBV12-3 or TRBV12-4; D not resolved. Trimming took off 2 bases at V and 3 bases at J, with 13 bases between the two ends. The CDR3 covers 15 residues.